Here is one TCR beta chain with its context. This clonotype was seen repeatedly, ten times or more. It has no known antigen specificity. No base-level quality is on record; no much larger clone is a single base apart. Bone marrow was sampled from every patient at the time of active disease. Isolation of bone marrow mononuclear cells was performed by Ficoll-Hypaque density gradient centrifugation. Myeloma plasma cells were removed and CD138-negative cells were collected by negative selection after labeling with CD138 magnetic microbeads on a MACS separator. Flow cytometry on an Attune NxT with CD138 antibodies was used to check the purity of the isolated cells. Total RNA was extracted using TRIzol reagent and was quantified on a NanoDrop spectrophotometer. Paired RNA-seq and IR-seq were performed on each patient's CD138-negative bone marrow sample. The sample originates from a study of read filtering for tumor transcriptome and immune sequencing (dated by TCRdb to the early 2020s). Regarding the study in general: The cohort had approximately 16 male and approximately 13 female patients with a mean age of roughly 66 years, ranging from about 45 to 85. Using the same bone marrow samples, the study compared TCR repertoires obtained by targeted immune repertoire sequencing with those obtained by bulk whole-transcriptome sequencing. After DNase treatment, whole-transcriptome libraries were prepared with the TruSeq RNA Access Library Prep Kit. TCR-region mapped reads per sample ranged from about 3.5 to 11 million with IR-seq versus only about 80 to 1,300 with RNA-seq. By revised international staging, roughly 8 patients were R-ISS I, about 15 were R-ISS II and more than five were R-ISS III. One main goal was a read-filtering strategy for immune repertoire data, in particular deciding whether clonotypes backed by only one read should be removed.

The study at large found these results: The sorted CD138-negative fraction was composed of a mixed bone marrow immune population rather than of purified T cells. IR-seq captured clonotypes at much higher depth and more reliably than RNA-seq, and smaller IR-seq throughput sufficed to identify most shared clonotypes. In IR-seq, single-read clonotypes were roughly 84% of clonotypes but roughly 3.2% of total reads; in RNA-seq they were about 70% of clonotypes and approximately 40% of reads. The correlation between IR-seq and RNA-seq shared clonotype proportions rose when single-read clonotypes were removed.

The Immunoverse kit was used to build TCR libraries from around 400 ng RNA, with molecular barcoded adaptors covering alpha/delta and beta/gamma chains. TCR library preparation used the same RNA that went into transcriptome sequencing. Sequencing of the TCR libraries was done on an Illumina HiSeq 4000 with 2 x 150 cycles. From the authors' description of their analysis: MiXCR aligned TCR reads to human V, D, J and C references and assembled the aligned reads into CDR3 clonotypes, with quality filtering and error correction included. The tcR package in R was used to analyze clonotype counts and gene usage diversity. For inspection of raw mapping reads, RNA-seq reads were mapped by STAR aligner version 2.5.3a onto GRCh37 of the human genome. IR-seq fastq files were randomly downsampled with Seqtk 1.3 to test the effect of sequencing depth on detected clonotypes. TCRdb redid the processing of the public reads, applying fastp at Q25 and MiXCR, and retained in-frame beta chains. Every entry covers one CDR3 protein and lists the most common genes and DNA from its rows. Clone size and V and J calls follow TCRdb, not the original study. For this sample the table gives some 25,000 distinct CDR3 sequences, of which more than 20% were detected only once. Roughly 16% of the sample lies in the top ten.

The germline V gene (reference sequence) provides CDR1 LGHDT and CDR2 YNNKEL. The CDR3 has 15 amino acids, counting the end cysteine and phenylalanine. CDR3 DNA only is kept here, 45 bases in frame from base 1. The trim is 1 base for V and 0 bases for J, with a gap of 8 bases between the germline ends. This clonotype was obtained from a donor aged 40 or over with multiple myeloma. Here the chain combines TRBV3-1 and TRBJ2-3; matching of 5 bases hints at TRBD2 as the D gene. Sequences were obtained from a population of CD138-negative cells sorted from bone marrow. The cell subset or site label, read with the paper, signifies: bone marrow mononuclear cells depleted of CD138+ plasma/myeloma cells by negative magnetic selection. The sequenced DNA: TGTGCCAGCAGCCAAGCTGGCGGGAGCACAGATACGCAGTATTTT. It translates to CASSQAGGSTDTQYF.